The sample holds one count of the clone carrying this TCR beta chain. This sample is drawn from a study of control samples from healthy donors and cancer patients. TCRdb keeps only in-frame clones here, not all; method: immunoSEQ multiplex PCR. The sample consists of about 67,000 clones, roughly 86% of them appearing once. The V and J ends lost 4 bases and 6 bases respectively, with 21 bases between them. There are 16 residues in the CDR3. Germline CDR1 reads LGHDT; CDR2 reads YNNKEL (reference sequence). Source material: PBMCs. V is TRBV3-1 (or the pseudogene TRBV3-2) and J is TRBJ1-2; D is perhaps TRBD1 (5 bases). The origin of this receptor is a woman aged 50 to 60 with head and neck cancer. CDR3: CASSPEKADKRNGYTF. CDR3 DNA: TGTGCCAGCAGCCCCGAAAAGGCGGACAAACGGAATGGCTACACCTTC.